The 29 T cell receptor beta chains given below trace back to one sample, sequenced in a study of spatial heterogeneity in lung cancer. Study results and caveats: Mutation counts in tumors were tracked by counts of expanded intratumoral alpha and beta TCRs.

TCRdb independently ran MiXCR on the 5' RACE reads; one entry per CDR3 protein. The sample consists of around 10,000 distinct CDR3 sequences, 5% to 6.5% of them appearing once. Their target antigens are unknown. The time point: sample taken at primary tumor resection. The sample here was lung tumor tissue, taken at surgery. The receptors here all came from a male donor with early-stage non-small cell lung cancer.

The J gene is TRBJ2-7, the V gene TRBV23-1, with D unresolved. TRBV23-1 is designated an ORF whose function remains uncertain. CDR3 length: 13 amino acids. Trimming removed 3 bases from V and 2 bases from J, with 8 bases in between. CDR3 sequence (DNA): TGCGCCAGCAGTCATGACACCACCTACGAGCAGTACTTC. Its protein is CASSHDTTYEQYF.

This clonotype was seen many times. The chain employs TRBV9 and TRBJ1-3; TRBD1 agrees at 7 bases. CDR1 and CDR2 from the germline V gene are SGDLS and YYNGEE. V lost 0 bases to trimming and J lost 6 bases; unmatched junction nucleotides: 9. The CDR3 sequence is 16 residues long. This CDR3 is CASSVATGDRENTIYF. CDR3 coding DNA: TGTGCCAGCAGCGTAGCTACCGGGGACAGAGAAAACACCATATATTTT.

This clonotype showed up many times. The gene calls are TRBV4-2 and TRBJ1-3; TRBD1 aligns across 9 bases. The V segment lost 3 bases and the J segment 4 bases; nucleotides outside the gene matches: 7. Germline V CDR1 and CDR2: LGHNA, YNFKEQ. The CDR3 covers 16 residues. CDR3 bases: TGTGCCAGCAGCCAGAGGGACAGGGTGGCCGGAAACACCATATATTTT. It specifies CASSQRDRVAGNTIYF.

Within the sample, this clonotype is medium-sized. The V call is TRBV2, the J call TRBJ1-3, with 10 bases fitting TRBD1. The ends lost 8 bases at V and 4 bases at J; junction bases unmatched: 17. There are 18 residues in the CDR3. CDR1 is SNHLY and CDR2 is FYNNEI in the germline V gene. The CDR3 DNA follows: TGTGCCAGCGGAAAAGGGACAGGGGATCCCGTCGTGGGAAACACCATATATTTT. It encodes CASGKGTGDPVVGNTIYF.

By share of the sample, this clonotype is large. The chain recombines TRBV6-5 with TRBJ2-1; D remains unclear. Trimming cost V 6 bases and J 0 bases, with 6 bases left between them. The CDR3 runs to 13 residues. Germline loops: CDR1 MNHEY, CDR2 SVGAGI. The CDR3 here is CASSLSSYNEQFF. Written as DNA, the CDR3 is TGTGCCAGCAGCTTGAGCTCCTACAATGAGCAGTTCTTC.

This clonotype was seen many times. The chain is built from TRBV7-2 and TRBJ2-3; D call uncertain. V was pared by 8 bases and J by 4 bases, with 16 bases between. Germline CDR1 and CDR2: SGHTA and FQGNSA. The CDR3 runs 14 residues. In DNA, the CDR3 is TGTGCCAGCGCATTAGCCGGGTTCGCAGATACGCAGTATTTT. Translation gives CASALAGFADTQYF. Based on the CDR3 plus reference TRBV7-2 and TRBJ2-3, the full variable domain is GAGVSQSPSNKVTEKGKDVELRCDPISGHTALYWYRQSLGQGLEFLIYFQGNSAPDKSGLPSDRFSAERTGGSVSTLTIQRTQQEDSAVYLCASALAGFADTQYFGPGTRLTVL.

In its sample, this clonotype was seen many times. This chain links TRBV12-5 with TRBJ2-6, with unresolved D. V dropped 7 bases and J dropped 0 bases, with 4 bases sitting between them. CDR3 size: 13 residues. Germline assignment: CDR1 LGHNT and CDR2 FRNRAP. In nucleotides, the CDR3 is TGTGCTAGTGCCCACTCTGGGGCCAACGTCCTGACTTTC. Its protein is CASAHSGANVLTF.

This clonotype was seen more than once but under ten times. This rearrangement joins TRBV9 to TRBJ2-1, with D tentatively TRBD2 (7 bases). The CDR3 covers 16 residues. Germline V CDR1 and CDR2: SGDLS, YYNGEE. The ends were cut back, 2 bases at V and 6 bases at J, with 18 bases in the middle. CDR3 nucleotide sequence: TGTGCCAGCAGCGTCGAGGGGGGGCTCCTCGGCAATGAGCAGTTCTTC. Amino acids: CASSVEGGLLGNEQFF.

This clonotype has a count of ten or more. This sequence joins TRBV7-2 and TRBJ2-7, with 8 bases aligning to TRBD2. With V trimmed by 5 bases and J by 2 bases, 2 bases remained unmatched. This CDR3 contains 13 residues. Germline CDR1 SGHTA, CDR2 FQGNSA. CDR3: CASSHSGAYEQYF. The CDR3, as DNA: TGTGCCAGCAGCCATAGCGGGGCCTACGAGCAGTACTTC.

This clonotype has at least ten counts. The gene calls are TRBV3-1 and TRBJ2-3; possibly TRBD2 for D (6 bases). The ends were cut back, 4 bases at V and 6 bases at J, with 11 bases in the middle. The CDR3 spans 13 residues. Germline V gene sequence: CDR1 LGHDT, CDR2 YNNKEL (reference sequence). The CDR3 here is CASSLKGLDTQYF. The CDR3 DNA follows: TGTGCCAGCAGCCTGAAGGGACTGGATACGCAGTATTTT.

The chain couples TRBV27 to TRBJ1-4; 11 bases match TRBD1. The CDR3 is made up of 14 amino acids. CDR1 is MNHEY and CDR2 is SMNVEV in the germline V gene (reference sequence). The J segment lost 7 bases and the V segment lost 6 bases, leaving 4 bases of the junction unmatched. The CDR3 spells CASRRTGGFEKLFF. CDR3 DNA sequence: TGTGCCAGCAGGCGGACAGGGGGCTTTGAAAAACTGTTTTTT.

This clonotype appeared many times. The V call is TRBV7-9, the J call TRBJ2-7, with D perhaps TRBD1 (6 bases). The CDR3 is 16 amino acids. In germline, CDR1 is SEHNR, CDR2 FQNEAQ (reference sequence). The V and J ends lost 3 bases and 2 bases respectively, with 17 bases between them. CDR3 sequence: CASSLDARGRTYEQYF. The CDR3 region has the DNA TGTGCCAGCAGCTTGGATGCCAGGGGAAGGACCTACGAGCAGTACTTC.

By share, this clonotype counts as medium-sized. The chain couples TRBV12-5 to TRBJ1-2; 7 nucleotides match TRBD1. CDR1 and CDR2 (germline): LGHNT, FRNRAP. V dropped 5 bases and J dropped 0; count of bases not matched to a gene: 9. The CDR3 has 16 residues. Here the CDR3 DNA reads TGTGCTAGTGGTACTGACAGGGCGGTTGCTAACTATGGCTACACCTTC. It yields the protein CASGTDRAVANYGYTF. The variable domain in full, with the rest retrieved from reference TRBV12-5 and TRBJ1-2, is DARVTQTPRHKVTEMGQEVTMRCQPILGHNTVFWYRQTMMQGLELLAYFRNRAPLDDSGMPKDRFSAEMPDATLATLKIQPSEPRDSAVYFCASGTDRAVANYGYTFGSGTRLTVV.

This clonotype rates as medium-sized (0.01 to 0.1%). The chain joins TRBV12-3 or TRBV12-4 to TRBJ2-1; the match to TRBD2 covers 8 bases. The CDR3 contains 16 residues. Trimming took 5 bases from V and 4 from J; bases not matched to a gene: 10. The CDR3 protein is CASSPPRGGGYNEQFF. The CDR3 DNA sequence: TGTGCCAGCAGTCCCCCCCGGGGGGGAGGTTACAATGAGCAGTTCTTC.

This clonotype was observed many times. The chain employs TRBV11-2 and TRBJ1-3; TRBD1 might be the D (6 bases). Trimming pared 6 bases from V and 0 bases from J, leaving 18 bases between. From germline, CDR1 is SGHAT and CDR2 FQNNGV. This CDR3 comprises 17 residues. This CDR3 is CASSITGPYLSGNTIYF. CDR3 in DNA: TGTGCCAGCAGTATCACAGGGCCTTACCTCTCTGGAAACACCATATATTTT. The full variable domain, rest sourced from reference TRBV11-2 and TRBJ1-3, is EAGVAQSPRYKIIEKRQSVAFWCNPISGHATLYWYQQILGQGPKLLIQFQNNGVVDDSQLPKDRFSAERLKGVDSTLKIQPAKLEDSAVYLCASSITGPYLSGNTIYFGEGSWLTVV.

The chain couples TRBV6-5 to TRBJ2-5; D is perhaps TRBD2 (6 bases). There are 16 residues in the CDR3. From germline, CDR1 is MNHEY and CDR2 SVGAGI. V was shortened by 6 bases and J by 5 bases, with 22 bases between the two germline ends. The CDR3 is CASRSYGQGAGETQYF. The CDR3 region has the DNA TGTGCCAGCAGGAGTTACGGCCAGGGTGCGGGGGAGACCCAGTACTTC.

This clonotype has ten or more counts. The chain has TRBV5-1 and TRBJ2-4; 8 bases agree with TRBD1. Germline loops: CDR1 SGHRS, CDR2 YFSETQ. The CDR3 has 17 residues. Trimming took 0 bases from V and 4 from J; bases not matched to a gene: 9. The CDR3 loop is CASSLAGGQGAKNIQYF. CDR3 DNA sequence: TGCGCCAGCAGCTTGGCCGGTGGGCAGGGGGCAAAAAACATTCAGTACTTC.

This clonotype came up many times. The chain links TRBV7-3 to TRBJ2-1; 7 positions agree with TRBD2. The CDR3 covers 13 residues. V was pared by 6 bases and J by 5 bases, with 4 bases of the junction left unmatched. Germline lookup yields CDR1 SGHTA and CDR2 FQGTGA. The CDR3 DNA sequence: TGTGCCAGCAGACTTGGGACTAACAATGAGCAGTTCTTC. Translating it yields CASRLGTNNEQFF.

The sample holds many counts of this clonotype. This chain connects TRBV7-2 to TRBJ2-7, with 8 positions matching TRBD2. The V and J ends lost 6 bases and 4 bases, in that order; junction bases with no gene match: 11. CDR1 SGHTA and CDR2 FQGNSA come from the germline V gene. This CDR3 region has 15 residues. The CDR3 loop is CASRIGGGRLYEQYF. CDR3 bases: TGTGCCAGCAGAATCGGGGGGGGGCGTCTGTACGAGCAGTACTTC.

This clonotype was detected many times. The chain employs TRBV7-3 and TRBJ1-1; D call uncertain. The V end lost 6 bases, the J end lost 5 bases, and 19 bases lay between the germline ends. The CDR3 loop spans 15 amino acids. The germline V gene has CDR1 SGHTA and CDR2 FQGTGA. CDR3 sequence (DNA): TGTGCCAGCAGGCCCTCGGCGGGGATGACGACTGAAGCTTTCTTT. It codes for CASRPSAGMTTEAFF.

The chain combines TRBV5-4 with TRBJ2-7; 9 bases align to TRBD1. Germline V gene sequence: CDR1 SGHNT, CDR2 YYREEE (reference sequence). V was pared by 3 bases and J by 1 base, with 8 bases of the junction left unmatched. The length of the CDR3 is 16 residues. The CDR3 protein is CASSSPRTGASYEQYF. CDR3 coding DNA: TGTGCCAGCAGCTCACCTCGGACAGGGGCGTCCTACGAGCAGTACTTC.

This clonotype showed up many times. The V call is TRBV29-1, the J call TRBJ2-3; D call uncertain. CDR3 size: 12 residues. Germline assignment: CDR1 SQVTM and CDR2 ANQGSEA. The V end was cut by 4 bases, the J end by 5 bases, with 10 bases between. This CDR3 is CSVGSIKDTQYF. The CDR3 nucleotides are TGCAGCGTTGGGAGCATAAAAGATACGCAGTATTTT.

Ten or more counts support this clonotype. The genes are TRBV28 and TRBJ2-2, with a tentative D call TRBD1 (5 bases). Germline CDR1 is MDHEN and CDR2 is SYDVKM. Trimming stripped 8 bases from V and 6 bases from J, with 19 bases between. This CDR3 has 15 residues. In DNA, the CDR3 is TGTGCCAGCTACAGAATGGGGCAGGGATCCGGGGAGCTGTTTTTT. Encoded protein: CASYRMGQGSGELFF. Combining the CDR3 with reference TRBV28 and TRBJ2-2 gives the whole variable domain DVKVTQSSRYLVKRTGEKVFLECVQDMDHENMFWYRQDPGLGLRLIYFSYDVKMKEKGDIPEGYSVSREKKERFSLILESASTNQTSMYLCASYRMGQGSGELFFGEGSRLTVL.

Many counts were recorded for this clonotype. The rearrangement joins TRBV2 to TRBJ1-4; D unresolved. Germline V gene data show CDR1 as SNHLY and CDR2 as FYNNEI. V lost 6 bases to trimming and J lost 8 bases, with 7 bases between them. This CDR3 contains 11 residues. The CDR3 spells CASRTIEKLFF. CDR3 coding DNA: TGTGCCAGCAGGACTATAGAAAAACTGTTTTTT.

The table lists this clonotype with many counts. V is TRBV10-3 and J is TRBJ2-1, with 11 bases fitting TRBD2. From germline, CDR1 is ENHRY and CDR2 SYGVKD. The CDR3 runs to 14 residues. The junction had 4 bases not matched to a gene; V was cut back by 6 bases and J by 6 bases. The CDR3 sequence: CAIRPSGGPNEQFF. The CDR3 DNA reads as TGTGCCATCAGGCCTAGCGGGGGGCCCAATGAGCAGTTCTTC.

This clonotype was found once. A read error may be the cause here, since a much bigger clone is one base away. The rearrangement links TRBV6-2 or TRBV6-3 to TRBJ1-5, with D possibly matching TRBD1 (6 bases). Per germline, CDR1 MNHEY and CDR2 SVGEGT. This CDR3 has 16 amino acids. CDR3 loop: CASSYFAGEGNQPRHF. DNA of the CDR3: TGTGCCAGCAGTTACTTCGCAGGGGAGGGCAATCAGCCCCGGCATTTT.

This clonotype was observed a few times. The chain couples TRBV4-2 to TRBJ2-1; 7 bases fit TRBD1. From germline, CDR1 is LGHNA and CDR2 YNFKEQ. Germline trimming cut 1 base from V and 8 bases from J; bases unmatched to any gene: 5. The CDR3 is made up of 14 amino acids. The CDR3 here is CASSQGQGWDEQFF. For the CDR3, the DNA is TGTGCCAGCAGCCAAGGACAGGGTTGGGATGAGCAGTTCTTC.

The gene calls are TRBV29-1 and TRBJ2-5; D ambiguous. The CDR3 is 13 residues long. V was pared by 4 bases and J by 5 bases, with 14 bases between. Germline V gene sequence: CDR1 SQVTM, CDR2 ANQGSEA. The CDR3, as DNA: TGCAGCGTTGTAGGCCTAGTCGACGAGACCCAGTACTTC. This translates into CSVVGLVDETQYF.

Many counts were recorded for this clonotype. The chain has TRBV11-3 and TRBJ2-2, with 8 nucleotides matching TRBD2. V lost 7 bases and J lost 0; bases outside the gene matches: 1. CDR3 length: 14 residues. Germline values: CDR1 SGHNT, CDR2 YENEEA. The CDR3 DNA sequence: TGTGCCAGCACGCGGGGGGCGAACACCGGGGAGCTGTTTTTT. Translation: CASTRGANTGELFF.